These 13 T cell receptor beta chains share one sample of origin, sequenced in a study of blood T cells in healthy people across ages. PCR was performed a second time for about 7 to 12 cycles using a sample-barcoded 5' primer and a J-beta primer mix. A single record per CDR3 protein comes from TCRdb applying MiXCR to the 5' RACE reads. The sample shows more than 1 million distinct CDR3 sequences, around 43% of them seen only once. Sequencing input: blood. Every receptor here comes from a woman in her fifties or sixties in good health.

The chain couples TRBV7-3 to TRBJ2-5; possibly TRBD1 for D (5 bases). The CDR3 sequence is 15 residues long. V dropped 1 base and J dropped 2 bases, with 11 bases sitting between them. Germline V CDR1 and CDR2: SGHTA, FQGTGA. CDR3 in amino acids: CASSLILQEQETQYF. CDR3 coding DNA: TGTGCCAGCAGCTTAATATTACAGGAGCAAGAGACCCAGTACTTC.

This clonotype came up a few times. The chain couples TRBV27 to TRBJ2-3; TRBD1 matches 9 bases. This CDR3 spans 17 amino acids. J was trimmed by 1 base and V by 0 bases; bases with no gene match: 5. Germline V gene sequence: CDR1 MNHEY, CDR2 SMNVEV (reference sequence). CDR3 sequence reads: CASSLSVGDRGTDTQYF. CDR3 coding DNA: TGTGCCAGCAGTTTATCGGTCGGGGACAGGGGCACAGATACGCAGTATTTT.

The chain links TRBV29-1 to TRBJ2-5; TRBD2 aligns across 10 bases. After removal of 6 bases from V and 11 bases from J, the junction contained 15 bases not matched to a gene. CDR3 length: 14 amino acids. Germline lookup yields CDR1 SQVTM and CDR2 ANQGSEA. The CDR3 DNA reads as TGCAGCGTCCGCCCTAGCGGGAGAACAGGAGAGCAGTACTTC. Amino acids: CSVRPSGRTGEQYF.

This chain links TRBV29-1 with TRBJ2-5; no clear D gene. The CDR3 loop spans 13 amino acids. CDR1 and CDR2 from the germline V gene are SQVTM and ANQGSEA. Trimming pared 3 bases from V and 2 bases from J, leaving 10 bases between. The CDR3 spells CSVDRTVQETQYF. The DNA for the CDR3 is TGCAGCGTTGATAGGACGGTTCAAGAGACCCAGTACTTC. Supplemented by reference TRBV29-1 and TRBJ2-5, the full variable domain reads SAVISQKPSRDICQRGTSLTIQCQVDSQVTMMFWYRQQPGQSLTLIATANQGSEATYESGFVIDKFPISRPNLTFSTLTVSNMSPEDSSIYLCSVDRTVQETQYFGPGTRLLVL.

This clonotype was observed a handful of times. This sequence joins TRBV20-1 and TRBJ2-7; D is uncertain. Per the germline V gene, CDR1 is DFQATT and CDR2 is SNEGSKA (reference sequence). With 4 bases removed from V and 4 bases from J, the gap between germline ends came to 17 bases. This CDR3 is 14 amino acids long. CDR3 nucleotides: TGCAGTGCTAAGGGTGAAGTAAAGAGTTACGAGCAGTACTTC. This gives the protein CSAKGEVKSYEQYF.

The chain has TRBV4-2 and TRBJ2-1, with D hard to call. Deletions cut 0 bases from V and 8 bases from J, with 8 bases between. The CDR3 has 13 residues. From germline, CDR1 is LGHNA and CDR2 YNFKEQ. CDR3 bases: TGTGCCAGCAGCCAAGATAATTCGGATGAGCAGTTCTTC. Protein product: CASSQDNSDEQFF.

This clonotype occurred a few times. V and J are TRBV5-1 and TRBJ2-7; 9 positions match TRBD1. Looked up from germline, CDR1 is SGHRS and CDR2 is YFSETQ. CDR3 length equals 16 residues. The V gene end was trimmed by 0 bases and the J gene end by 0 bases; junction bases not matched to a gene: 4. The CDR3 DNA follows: TGCGCCAGCAGCTTGGGACAGGGGGTTGCCTCCTACGAGCAGTACTTC. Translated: CASSLGQGVASYEQYF.

The CDR3 here is CASSQSRGQEKLFF. Written as DNA, the CDR3 is TGCGCCAGCAGCCAATCAAGAGGTCAAGAAAAACTGTTTTTT. The chain recombines TRBV4-1 with TRBJ1-4; D is uncertain. The CDR3 totals 14 residues. Trimming left V 2 bases short and J 8 bases short, with 12 bases between. Germline-derived CDR1 and CDR2 are MGHRA and YSYEKL.

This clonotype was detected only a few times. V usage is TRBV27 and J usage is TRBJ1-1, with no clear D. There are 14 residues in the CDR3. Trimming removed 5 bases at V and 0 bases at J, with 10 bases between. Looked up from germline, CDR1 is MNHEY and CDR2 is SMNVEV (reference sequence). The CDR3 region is CASSETLMNTEAFF. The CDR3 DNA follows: TGTGCCAGCAGTGAGACACTCATGAACACTGAAGCTTTCTTT.

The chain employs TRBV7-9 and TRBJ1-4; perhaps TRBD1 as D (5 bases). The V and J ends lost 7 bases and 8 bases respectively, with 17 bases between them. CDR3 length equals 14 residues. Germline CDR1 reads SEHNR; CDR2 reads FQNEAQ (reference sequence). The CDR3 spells CASTWGRGGEKLFF. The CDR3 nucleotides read TGTGCCAGCACCTGGGGTCGGGGCGGCGAAAAACTGTTTTTT.

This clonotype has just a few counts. Here the CDR3 reads CASSPVPDRREKLFF. DNA of the CDR3: TGCGCCAGCAGCCCAGTACCGGACCGACGGGAAAAACTGTTTTTT. This chain links TRBV4-1 with TRBJ1-4; the D is unclear. Trimming took off 4 bases at V and 8 bases at J, with 17 bases between the two ends. The length of the CDR3 is 15 residues. Germline lookup yields CDR1 MGHRA and CDR2 YSYEKL.

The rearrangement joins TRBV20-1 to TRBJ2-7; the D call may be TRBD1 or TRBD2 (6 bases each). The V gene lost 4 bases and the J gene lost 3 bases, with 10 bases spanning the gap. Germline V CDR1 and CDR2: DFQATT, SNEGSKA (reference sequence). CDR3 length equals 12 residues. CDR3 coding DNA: TGCAGTGCTACCAGGGGAGGCTACGAGCAGTACTTC. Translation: CSATRGGYEQYF.

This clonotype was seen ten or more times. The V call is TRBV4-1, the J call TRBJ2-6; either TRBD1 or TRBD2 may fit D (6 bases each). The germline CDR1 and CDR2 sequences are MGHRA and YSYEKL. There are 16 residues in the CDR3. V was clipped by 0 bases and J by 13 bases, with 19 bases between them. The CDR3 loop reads CASSQEWGAPLNVLTF. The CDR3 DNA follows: TGCGCCAGCAGCCAAGAATGGGGGGCTCCCCTCAATGTCCTGACTTTC.